The TCR beta chain described here comes from a study of Ad26.COV2.S vaccination and SARS-CoV-2 variants. The protocol was immunoSEQ multiplex PCR, while the TCRdb copy is restricted to in-frame clones and leaves out a portion. The sample has 200,000 to 300,000 clones; around nine tenths are singletons. The sample's treatment: some 19 received Ad26.COV2.S at low or high dose, single or two shots; 5 received placebo; per-sample allocation not given. Sampling happened 63 days after the first vaccine or placebo injection. As concerns this clone: What it recognizes is unknown.

Germline V lookup: CDR1 LNHNV, CDR2 YYDKDF (reference sequence). J lost 6 bases, V lost 0 bases, and 10 bases had no gene match. This CDR3 has 16 residues. General observations from the study: Vaccinated and placebo-treated recipients had similar non-spike TCR breadth.

The sequences come from peripheral blood, collected in a trial of Ad26.COV2.S vaccine versus placebo. The chain is built from TRBV15 and TRBJ1-1; 7 bases match TRBD1. The receptor was isolated from a person between 18 and 59 years old who received the Ad26.COV2.S COVID-19 vaccine or a placebo. CDR3: CATSRERGRQWSEAFF. The CDR3 region has the DNA TGTGCCACCAGCAGAGAAAGGGGGCGTCAATGGTCTGAAGCTTTCTTT.